One sample yielded the 18 T cell receptor beta chains listed below, sequenced in a study of T-cell memory formation after mild COVID-19. TCRdb recomputed calls from the 5' RACE reads with MiXCR, one row per CDR3 protein. The table has approximately 480,000 distinct CDR3 sequences, about 20% seen once. The sequenced sample consisted of PBMCs or a T cell subset sorted from them (not recorded which). These receptors all stem from an adult woman who had mild COVID-19 (a few samples of this study predate the infection). Cell type and time point are not known.

In its sample, this clonotype was seen a few times. The CDR3 region has the DNA TGTGCCAGCAGTTTAGGGCATCGGGGCACTGAAGCTTTCTTT. Translating gives CASSLGHRGTEAFF. The V gene is TRBV12-3 or TRBV12-4, the J gene TRBJ1-1; no definite D call. The CDR3 sequence is 14 residues long. Trimming cost V 1 base and J 4 bases, with 10 bases left between them.

The genes are TRBV7-2 and TRBJ2-2, with 9 bases matching TRBD2. Germline CDR1 is SGHTA and CDR2 is FQGNSA. The V and J ends lost 4 bases and 2 bases, in that order; junction bases with no gene match: 8. CDR3 length: 17 residues. CDR3 amino acids: CASSSGRLADNTGELFF. CDR3 coding DNA: TGTGCCAGCAGCTCAGGGAGACTAGCGGACAACACCGGGGAGCTGTTTTTT.

This clonotype has just a few counts. The chain joins TRBV29-1 to TRBJ2-7, with 7 bases lining up with TRBD2. This CDR3 is 16 amino acids long. The ends lost 6 bases at V and 3 bases at J; junction bases unmatched: 17. Per germline, CDR1 SQVTM and CDR2 ANQGSEA. The CDR3, as DNA: TGCAGCGTAATAACCGCGACAGAGACTAGCTTCTACGAGCAGTACTTC. The encoded protein is CSVITATETSFYEQYF.

This clonotype was seen more than once but under ten times. This rearrangement joins TRBV6-5 to TRBJ2-5; D may match TRBD1 or TRBD2 (6 bases each). Trimming cost V 4 bases and J 3 bases, with 9 bases left between them. This CDR3 spans 13 amino acids. The germline V gene encodes CDR1 MNHEY and CDR2 SVGAGI. CDR3 nucleotide sequence: TGTGCCAGCAGTTGGGGGGCGGAAGAGACCCAGTACTTC. This codes for CASSWGAEETQYF.

The sample holds a few counts of this clonotype. The gene calls are TRBV7-9 and TRBJ1-2; a possible D gene is TRBD1 (5 bases). Looked up from germline, CDR1 is SEHNR and CDR2 is FQNEAQ (reference sequence). The ends were cut back, 5 bases at V and 8 bases at J, with 15 bases in the middle. The CDR3 contains 13 residues. This CDR3 is CASSLAGGRGYTF. CDR3 nucleotide sequence: TGTGCCAGCAGCCTCGCTGGGGGGAGAGGCTACACCTTC.

V gene TRBV5-4 combines with J gene TRBJ2-7, with 7 nucleotides matching TRBD1. CDR1 SGHNT and CDR2 YYREEE come from the germline V gene (reference sequence). V lost 0 bases and J lost 6; bases outside the gene matches: 9. CDR3 size: 15 residues. CDR3 in DNA: TGTGCCAGCAGCTTGGACAACAGGGGAAGCTCCGAGCAGTACTTC. Its protein is CASSLDNRGSSEQYF.

This clonotype was seen more than once but under ten times. The chain carries TRBV7-2 and TRBJ2-5, with 10 bases matching TRBD2. With V trimmed by 5 bases and J by 1 base, 4 bases remained unmatched. This CDR3 comprises 15 residues. Germline CDR1 is SGHTA and CDR2 is FQGNSA. The CDR3 DNA reads TGTGCCAGCAGCGCCCTAGCGGGGGCCCAAGAGACCCAGTACTTC. Protein sequence: CASSALAGAQETQYF.

This clonotype was picked up a small number of times. The CDR3 sequence is CASSWGTSGQETQYF. DNA of the CDR3: TGCGCCAGCAGCTGGGGGACTAGCGGTCAAGAGACCCAGTACTTC. The V and J genes are TRBV5-1 and TRBJ2-5, with TRBD2 matching over 11 bases. The trim removed 3 bases at V and 2 bases at J, leaving 3 bases unmatched. CDR1 and CDR2 from the germline V gene are SGHRS and YFSETQ. The CDR3 length is 15 residues.

The sample holds a few counts of this clonotype. The chain couples TRBV29-1 to TRBJ2-2; no definite D call. CDR3 length equals 13 residues. Germline values: CDR1 SQVTM, CDR2 ANQGSEA. The ends were cut back, 2 bases at V and 3 bases at J, with 7 bases in the middle. The CDR3 here is CSVELGYTGELFF. The CDR3 nucleotides read TGCAGCGTTGAATTAGGCTACACCGGGGAGCTGTTTTTT.

This chain uses TRBV5-1 with TRBJ1-1; unclear D gene. The V end lost 6 bases, the J end lost 6 bases, and 15 bases lay between the germline ends. The CDR3 has 13 residues. Germline-derived CDR1 and CDR2 are SGHRS and YFSETQ. CDR3 region: CASTSAYPAEAFF. The CDR3 region has the DNA TGCGCCAGCACCTCCGCATACCCCGCTGAAGCTTTCTTT.

This clonotype was picked up a small number of times. The CDR3 reads CASSFSELAGMASHEQYF. The CDR3 nucleotides are TGTGCCAGCAGCTTTTCCGAACTAGCGGGAATGGCATCCCACGAGCAGTACTTC. This chain connects TRBV7-8 to TRBJ2-7, with TRBD2 matching 10 bases. The germline CDR1 and CDR2 sequences are SGHVS and FQNEAQ. This CDR3 is 18 amino acids long. Losses at the gene ends were 3 bases for V and 5 bases for J; bases not matched to a gene: 16.

The chain joins TRBV20-1 to TRBJ2-1, with D possibly matching TRBD1 (5 bases). The CDR3 extends over 13 amino acids. V was trimmed by 4 bases and J by 6 bases, leaving 13 bases between them. Germline CDR1 is DFQATT and CDR2 is SNEGSKA (reference sequence). The CDR3 bases are TGCAGTGCTACACCGACAGATCCCAATGAGCAGTTCTTC. Translation: CSATPTDPNEQFF.

The rearrangement links TRBV5-1 to TRBJ2-7, with D possibly being TRBD1 (6 bases). Trimming removed 3 bases at V and 0 bases at J, with 10 bases between. Germline values: CDR1 SGHRS, CDR2 YFSETQ. This CDR3 spans 14 amino acids. The CDR3 nucleotides are TGCGCCAGCAGCTCAGACAGGTTCTCCTACGAGCAGTACTTC. Protein sequence: CASSSDRFSYEQYF.

This clonotype was counted a few times. The CDR3 here is CASSLRWEGPYEQYF. The CDR3 coding sequence is TGCGCCAGCAGCTTGAGGTGGGAGGGCCCCTACGAGCAGTACTTC. The chain links TRBV5-1 to TRBJ2-7; 7 positions match TRBD2. The V segment lost 1 base and the J segment 2 bases; nucleotides outside the gene matches: 6. CDR1 SGHRS and CDR2 YFSETQ come from the germline V gene. CDR3 length: 15 residues.

The rearrangement uses TRBV11-2 and TRBJ2-1, with D possibly matching TRBD2 (7 bases). CDR1 and CDR2 (germline): SGHAT, FQNNGV. The CDR3 loop spans 12 amino acids. V was pared by 3 bases and J by 9 bases, with 9 bases between. CDR3 nucleotides: TGTGCCAGCAGCTTTGGGGGGGCTGAGCAGTTCTTC. Translating it yields CASSFGGAEQFF.

This clonotype was counted between two and nine times. This chain joins TRBV5-1 and TRBJ2-3; 12 nucleotides match TRBD2. Germline lookup yields CDR1 SGHRS and CDR2 YFSETQ. Unmatched junction bases numbered 5, after V lost 4 bases and J lost 2 bases. This CDR3 contains 16 residues. CDR3 bases: TGCGCCAGCAGCCTCCGACTAGCGGGGGACACAGATACGCAGTATTTT. This gives the protein CASSLRLAGDTDTQYF.

This clonotype was seen a few times. The V and J genes are TRBV12-3 or TRBV12-4 and TRBJ1-1; D might be TRBD1 (5 bases). The ends were cut back, 4 bases at V and 6 bases at J, with 9 bases in the middle. This CDR3 is 12 amino acids long. For the CDR3, the DNA is TGTGCCAGCAGTTACGGGGGGGCTGAAGCTTTCTTT. Translated: CASSYGGAEAFF.

The V gene is TRBV5-1, the J gene TRBJ1-2; D ambiguous. Between the trimmed V and J ends, which lost 0 bases and 6 bases, there was a span of 6 bases. The CDR3 runs 12 residues. CDR1 is SGHRS, CDR2 YFSETQ, per germline. CDR3 sequence (DNA): TGCGCCAGCAGCTTGGTCGGTGATGGCTACACCTTC. Its protein is CASSLVGDGYTF.